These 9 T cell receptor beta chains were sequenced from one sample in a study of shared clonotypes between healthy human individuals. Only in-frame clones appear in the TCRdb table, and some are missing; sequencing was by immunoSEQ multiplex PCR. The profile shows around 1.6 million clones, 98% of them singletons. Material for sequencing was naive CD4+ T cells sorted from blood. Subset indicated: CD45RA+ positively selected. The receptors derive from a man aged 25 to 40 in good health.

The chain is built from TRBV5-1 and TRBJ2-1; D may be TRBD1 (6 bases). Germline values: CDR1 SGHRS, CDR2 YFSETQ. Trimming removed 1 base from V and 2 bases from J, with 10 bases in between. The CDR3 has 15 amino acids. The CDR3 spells CASSLTGPAYNEQFF. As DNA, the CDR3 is TGCGCCAGCAGCTTGACAGGGCCAGCCTACAATGAGCAGTTCTTC. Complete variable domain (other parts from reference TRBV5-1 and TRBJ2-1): KAGVTQTPRYLIKTRGQQVTLSCSPISGHRSVSWYQQTPGQGLQFLFEYFSETQRNKGNFPGRFSGRQFSNSRSEMNVSTLELGDSALYLCASSLTGPAYNEQFFGPGTRLTVL.

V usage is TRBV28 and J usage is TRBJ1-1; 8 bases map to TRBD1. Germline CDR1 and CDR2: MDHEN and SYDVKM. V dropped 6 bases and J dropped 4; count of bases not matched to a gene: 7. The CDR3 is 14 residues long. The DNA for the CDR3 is TGTGCCAGCAGCCGTATCGGACAGGGCACTGAAGCTTTCTTT. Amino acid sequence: CASSRIGQGTEAFF.

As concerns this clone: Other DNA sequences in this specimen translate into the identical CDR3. CDR3 DNA: TGTGCCAGCTCACCAGATTACGAGCAGTACTTC. The encoded protein is CASSPDYEQYF. The V and J genes are TRBV18 and TRBJ2-7; no clear D. Germline V gene sequence: CDR1 KGHSH, CDR2 LQKENI. The CDR3 totals 11 residues. V was shortened by 2 bases and J by 4 bases, with 3 bases between the two germline ends.

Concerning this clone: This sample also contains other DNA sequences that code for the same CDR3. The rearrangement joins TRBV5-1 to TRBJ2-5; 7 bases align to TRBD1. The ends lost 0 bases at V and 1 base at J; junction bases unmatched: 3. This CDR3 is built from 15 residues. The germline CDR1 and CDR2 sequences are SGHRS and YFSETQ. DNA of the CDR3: TGCGCCAGCAGCTTGGGAGGGACAGCCCAAGAGACCCAGTACTTC. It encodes CASSLGGTAQETQYF.

The CDR3 DNA reads TGCGCCACGCTCTCAGGGAGCTTTAACACCGGGGAGCTGTTTTTT. The encoded protein is CATLSGSFNTGELFF. The chain is built from TRBV10-2 and TRBJ2-2; either TRBD1 or TRBD2 may fit D (5 bases each). V lost 10 bases and J 2 bases, leaving 17 bases between the germline ends. The length of the CDR3 is 15 residues. CDR1 is WSHSY, CDR2 SAAADI, per germline.

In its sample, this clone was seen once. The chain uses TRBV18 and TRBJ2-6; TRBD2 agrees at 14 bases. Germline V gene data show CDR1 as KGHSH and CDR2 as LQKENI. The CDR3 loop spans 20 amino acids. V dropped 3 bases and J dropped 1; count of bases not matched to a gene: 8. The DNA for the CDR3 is TGTGCCAGCTCACCCACTTTGGGACTAGCGGGAGATTCTGGGGCCAACGTCCTGACTTTC. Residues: CASSPTLGLAGDSGANVLTF.

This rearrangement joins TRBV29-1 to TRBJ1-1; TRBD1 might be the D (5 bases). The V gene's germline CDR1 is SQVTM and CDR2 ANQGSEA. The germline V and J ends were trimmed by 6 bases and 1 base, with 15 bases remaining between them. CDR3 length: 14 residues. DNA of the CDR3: TGCAGCGTCCATTCACTTCAGGGGAACACTGAAGCTTTCTTT. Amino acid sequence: CSVHSLQGNTEAFF.

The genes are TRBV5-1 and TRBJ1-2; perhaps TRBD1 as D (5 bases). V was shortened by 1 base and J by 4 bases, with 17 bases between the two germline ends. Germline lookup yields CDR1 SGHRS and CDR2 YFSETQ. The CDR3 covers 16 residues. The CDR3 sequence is CASSLTGTSKSYGYTF. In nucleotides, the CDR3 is TGCGCCAGCAGCTTGACGGGGACTTCCAAGTCCTATGGCTACACCTTC.

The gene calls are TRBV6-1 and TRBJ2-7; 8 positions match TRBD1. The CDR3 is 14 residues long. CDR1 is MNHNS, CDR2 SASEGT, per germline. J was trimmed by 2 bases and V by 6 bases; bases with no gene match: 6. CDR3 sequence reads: CASRTGQGAYEQYF. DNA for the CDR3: TGTGCCAGCAGGACCGGACAGGGAGCCTACGAGCAGTACTTC.